The next 29 T cell receptor beta chains were all read from a single sample in a study of identical twins. Using its own MiXCR run on the 5' RACE reads, TCRdb lists one record per CDR3 protein. The table has 690,000 or so distinct CDR3 sequences, 8% to 9% seen once. This sample was also put to use in a study of yellow fever vaccine responses in identical twins.

The sequencing sample was made of PBMCs. The receptor source for this set is a woman aged 18 to 35 in good health.

This chain links TRBV2 with TRBJ1-2, with D hard to call. This CDR3 is built from 12 residues. The germline V and J ends were trimmed by 8 bases and 2 bases, with 9 bases remaining between them. CDR1 is SNHLY, CDR2 FYNNEI, per germline. The CDR3: CASPGGNYGYTF. CDR3 in DNA: TGTGCCAGCCCCGGCGGGAACTATGGCTACACCTTC.

This clonotype was detected only a few times. This chain connects TRBV20-1 to TRBJ2-7; D is possibly TRBD1 (6 bases). The V and J ends lost 3 bases and 1 base respectively, with 10 bases between them. There are 13 residues in the CDR3. Germline-derived CDR1 and CDR2 are DFQATT and SNEGSKA (reference sequence). The CDR3 here is CSASRDTSYEQYF. In DNA form, the CDR3 reads TGCAGTGCTAGTCGGGACACGTCCTACGAGCAGTACTTC.

This clonotype turned up a few times. The chain uses TRBV29-1 and TRBJ2-1; D is undetermined. Trimming took off 3 bases at V and 5 bases at J, with 8 bases between the two ends. The CDR3 spans 12 residues. The V gene's germline CDR1 is SQVTM and CDR2 ANQGSEA. Here the CDR3 reads CSVDALDNEQFF. The CDR3 coding sequence is TGCAGCGTTGATGCGTTGGACAATGAGCAGTTCTTC.

This clonotype occurred many times. This chain links TRBV5-6 with TRBJ2-3; D is unresolved. V was trimmed by 2 bases and J by 3 bases, leaving 16 bases between them. The CDR3 is made up of 16 amino acids. Per the germline V gene, CDR1 is SGHDT and CDR2 is YYEEEE. CDR3 DNA sequence: TGTGCCAGCAGCTTTTTAGGGATGCCTACGACAGATACGCAGTATTTT. Translated, it gives CASSFLGMPTTDTQYF.

This clonotype was seen only a few times. The chain employs TRBV9 and TRBJ2-6; tentatively, D is TRBD2 (5 bases). CDR1 is SGDLS and CDR2 is YYNGEE in the germline V gene. Trimming took 2 bases from V and 4 from J, leaving 10 bases between them. The CDR3 contains 15 residues. CDR3 loop: CASSVSGEGANVLTF. The CDR3 DNA reads as TGTGCCAGCAGCGTCTCCGGGGAGGGGGCCAACGTCCTGACTTTC.

This chain uses TRBV19 with TRBJ1-1; 7 nucleotides match TRBD1. Germline loops: CDR1 LNHDA, CDR2 SQIVND (reference sequence). Trimming took 6 bases from V and 8 from J; bases not matched to a gene: 6. The CDR3 extends over 12 amino acids. The CDR3 DNA reads as TGTGCCAGTAGATCAGGGGACAGAGAAGCTTTCTTT. Its protein is CASRSGDREAFF.

The chain couples TRBV3-1 to TRBJ2-1; a possible D gene is TRBD1 (6 bases). The V gene lost 4 bases and the J gene lost 3 bases, with 13 bases spanning the gap. This CDR3 region has 15 residues. Looked up from germline, CDR1 is LGHDT and CDR2 is YNNKEL (reference sequence). In nucleotides, the CDR3 is TGTGCCAGCAGCCCCCGGGACACCCTCTACAATGAGCAGTTCTTC. Encoded protein: CASSPRDTLYNEQFF.

This clonotype was counted between two and nine times. The chain uses TRBV7-3 and TRBJ2-5; D might be TRBD1 (6 bases). Germline V gene sequence: CDR1 SGHTA, CDR2 FQGTGA. This CDR3 is built from 13 residues. V lost 4 bases and J lost 7, with 13 bases in between. CDR3 coding DNA: TGTGCCAGCAGCTCTGACAGGTCGGCGACCCAGTACTTC. It specifies CASSSDRSATQYF.

The table lists this clonotype with a few counts. The J gene is TRBJ2-1, the V gene TRBV9; D perhaps matches TRBD1 (5 bases). CDR1 is SGDLS, CDR2 YYNGEE, per germline. V lost 4 bases and J 0 bases, leaving 11 bases between the germline ends. The CDR3 is 15 residues long. The CDR3 is CASSPGKGSYNEQFF. Written as DNA, the CDR3 is TGTGCCAGCAGCCCAGGGAAGGGCTCCTACAATGAGCAGTTCTTC.

The chain uses TRBV12-3 or TRBV12-4 and TRBJ2-7; a weak D match, TRBD1 (6 bases). The CDR3 is 15 residues long. V lost 2 bases, J lost 4 bases, and 15 bases lay in between. CDR3 coding DNA: TGTGCCAGCAGTTTAAGGCCACAGGGTGGGTACGAGCAGTACTTC. This gives the protein CASSLRPQGGYEQYF.

The chain carries TRBV6-1 and TRBJ2-5; D unclear. Germline CDR1 is MNHNS and CDR2 is SASEGT. V lost 1 base and J 2 bases, leaving 11 bases between the germline ends. There are 15 residues in the CDR3. The CDR3 sequence: CASSEGWSRQETQYF. The CDR3 bases are TGTGCCAGCAGTGAAGGCTGGAGCAGACAAGAGACCCAGTACTTC.

The chain uses TRBV5-4 and TRBJ2-5, with D unclear. CDR3 length: 13 residues. Germline-derived CDR1 and CDR2 are SGHNT and YYREEE (reference sequence). Trimming took off 4 bases at V and 10 bases at J, with 17 bases between the two ends. The CDR3 loop reads CASSPLNDIHQYF. CDR3 bases: TGTGCCAGCAGCCCCTTAAATGACATCCACCAGTACTTC.

This clonotype was counted at least ten times. The chain employs TRBV10-3 and TRBJ2-1, with D maybe TRBD2 (6 bases). Germline loops: CDR1 ENHRY, CDR2 SYGVKD. The CDR3 contains 16 residues. The ends were cut back, 11 bases at V and 2 bases at J, with 22 bases in the middle. CDR3 nucleotide sequence: TGTGCCGCCCACGGGGGTACGGGGACTCCCTACAATGAGCAGTTCTTC. It specifies CAAHGGTGTPYNEQFF.

There are many counts of this clonotype. The CDR3 nucleotides read TGTGCCAGCAGCCTCAGGGGGCTCCCTAGCACAGATACGCAGTATTTT. Its protein product is CASSLRGLPSTDTQYF. This chain joins TRBV12-3 or TRBV12-4 and TRBJ2-3, with TRBD1 identical over 8 bases. The CDR3 sequence is 16 residues long. J was trimmed by 0 bases and V by 6 bases; bases with no gene match: 8.

This clonotype was counted between two and nine times. The J gene is TRBJ2-7, the V gene TRBV7-9; tentatively, D is TRBD2 (6 bases). CDR3 length: 15 residues. CDR1 and CDR2 from the germline V gene are SEHNR and FQNEAQ (reference sequence). V lost 2 bases and J lost 1, with 12 bases in between. The CDR3 DNA follows: TGTGCCAGCAGCTTACACGGGACTGTTTCCTACGAGCAGTACTTC. Translation: CASSLHGTVSYEQYF.

At least ten counts were recorded for this clonotype. J is TRBJ2-4 and V is TRBV12-3 or TRBV12-4; possibly TRBD2 for D (7 bases). Trimming removed 3 bases at V and 0 bases at J, with 15 bases between. The CDR3 extends over 17 amino acids. The CDR3 sequence: CASSFGGANLAKNIQYF. For the CDR3, the DNA is TGTGCCAGCAGTTTTGGGGGGGCAAATCTAGCCAAAAACATTCAGTACTTC.

This chain connects TRBV20-1 to TRBJ1-2, with D possibly being TRBD1 (5 bases). Per the germline V gene, CDR1 is DFQATT and CDR2 is SNEGSKA (reference sequence). The CDR3 runs 13 residues. V was trimmed by 1 base and J by 2 bases, leaving 8 bases between them. CDR3 coding DNA: TGCAGTGCTAGAGCCGACAGAAACTATGGCTACACCTTC. As protein: CSARADRNYGYTF.

This clonotype was counted at least ten times. The chain joins TRBV10-3 to TRBJ2-1; a possible D gene is TRBD1 (6 bases). CDR3 size: 15 residues. Germline V gene data show CDR1 as ENHRY and CDR2 as SYGVKD. The V gene lost 8 bases and the J gene lost 0 bases, with 14 bases spanning the gap. The CDR3 loop reads CAIRQDLGSYNEQFF. CDR3 coding DNA: TGTGCCATCCGACAGGACTTGGGCTCCTACAATGAGCAGTTCTTC.

V usage is TRBV7-9 and J usage is TRBJ2-1; no definite D call. The CDR3 is made up of 15 amino acids. Germline CDR1 reads SEHNR; CDR2 reads FQNEAQ (reference sequence). The ends were cut back, 3 bases at V and 0 bases at J, with 9 bases in the middle. The CDR3 protein is CASSLSPDSYNEQFF. CDR3 nucleotide sequence: TGTGCCAGCAGCTTGTCGCCAGACTCCTACAATGAGCAGTTCTTC. The full variable domain, with the rest looked up from reference TRBV7-9 and TRBJ2-1, is DTGVSQNPRHKITKRGQNVTFRCDPISEHNRLYWYRQTLGQGPEFLTYFQNEAQLEKSRLLSDRFSAERPKGSFSTLEIQRTEQGDSAMYLCASSLSPDSYNEQFFGPGTRLTVL.

The J gene is TRBJ2-7, the V gene TRBV4-1; maybe TRBD1 (5 bases). V lost 4 bases and J lost 0, with 19 bases in between. The CDR3 totals 17 residues. CDR1 is MGHRA, CDR2 YSYEKL, per germline. The chain's CDR3 is CASSLRHLDIASYEQYF. The CDR3 DNA sequence: TGCGCCAGCAGCCTGAGACACTTGGACATCGCCTCCTACGAGCAGTACTTC.

This clonotype showed up many times. A junction end diverges from the germline sequence, so it may reflect a read error. Here the CDR3 reads CSARERTGSRLDNF. The CDR3 DNA sequence: TGCAGTGCTAGAGAAAGGACAGGGTCGAGGTTAGATAACTTC. This chain connects TRBV20-1 to TRBJ2-5, with TRBD1 matching 8 bases. The germline V gene encodes CDR1 DFQATT and CDR2 SNEGSKA (reference sequence). The length of the CDR3 is 14 residues.

The genes are TRBV6-1 and TRBJ2-3, with 12 bases that match TRBD1. Trimming at V came to 4 bases and at J to 4 bases, leaving 6 bases not matched to a gene. Per the germline V gene, CDR1 is MNHNS and CDR2 is SASEGT. The CDR3 has 16 amino acids. This CDR3 is CASSAGTGGGSDTQYF. The DNA for the CDR3 is TGTGCCAGCAGTGCCGGGACAGGGGGCGGGTCAGATACGCAGTATTTT.

This clonotype was counted at least ten times. J is TRBJ2-1 and V is TRBV28, with 11 bases fitting TRBD2. The CDR3 consists of 15 residues. V shed 7 bases and J 3 bases; nucleotides not matched to a gene: 5. Germline CDR1 MDHEN, CDR2 SYDVKM. The CDR3 nucleotides are TGTGCCAGCATCAGTAGCGGGGGGGTCTACAATGAGCAGTTCTTC. This encodes CASISSGGVYNEQFF.

The table lists this clonotype with a few counts. J is TRBJ2-3 and V is TRBV4-1; possibly TRBD2 for D (7 bases). The V and J ends lost 1 base and 5 bases respectively, with 19 bases between them. The CDR3 totals 17 residues. Germline-derived CDR1 and CDR2 are MGHRA and YSYEKL. DNA for the CDR3: TGCGCCAGCAGCCAAGTACCTACTAGCGAAGGGGGAGATACGCAGTATTTT. Amino acid sequence: CASSQVPTSEGGDTQYF.

The V call is TRBV7-9, the J call TRBJ2-3, with 13 positions matching TRBD2. The trim removed 3 bases at V and 6 bases at J, leaving 6 bases unmatched. This CDR3 has 16 residues. In germline, CDR1 is SEHNR, CDR2 FQNEAQ (reference sequence). CDR3 sequence: CASSLTSGGPVDTQYF. Here the CDR3 DNA reads TGTGCCAGCAGCTTGACTAGCGGGGGGCCTGTGGATACGCAGTATTTT.

This clonotype has at least ten counts. The chain uses TRBV6-2 or TRBV6-3 and TRBJ1-2; D not resolved. This CDR3 has 11 amino acids. In germline, CDR1 is MNHEY, CDR2 SVGEGT. With 2 bases removed from V and 4 bases from J, the gap between germline ends came to 2 bases. The CDR3 region has the DNA TGTGCCAGCAGTTACCTCTATGGCTACACCTTC. This sequence encodes CASSYLYGYTF.

This rearrangement joins TRBV5-6 to TRBJ2-7; 7 bases agree with TRBD2. This CDR3 comprises 15 residues. Germline V gene sequence: CDR1 SGHDT, CDR2 YYEEEE. J was trimmed by 4 bases and V by 2 bases; bases with no gene match: 9. The CDR3 here is CASSFIGRARYEQYF. In DNA form, the CDR3 reads TGTGCCAGCAGCTTCATTGGGAGGGCCCGGTACGAGCAGTACTTC. Full variable domain (outside the CDR3, taken from reference TRBV5-6 and TRBJ2-7): DAGVTQSPTHLIKTRGQQVTLRCSPKSGHDTVSWYQQALGQGPQFIFQYYEEEERQRGNFPDRFSGHQFPNYSSELNVNALLLGDSALYLCASSFIGRARYEQYFGPGTRLTVT.

The sample holds a few counts of this clonotype. The V and J genes are TRBV29-1 and TRBJ2-3; D is possibly TRBD1 or TRBD2 (6 bases each). Trimming took off 3 bases at V and 0 bases at J, with 25 bases between the two ends. Per germline, CDR1 SQVTM and CDR2 ANQGSEA. The CDR3 has 19 amino acids. CDR3 sequence (DNA): TGCAGCGTTGACCGGACAGTACTAGCCCCTACTATTAGCACAGATACGCAGTATTTT. Its protein product is CSVDRTVLAPTISTDTQYF.

This clonotype was seen only a few times. This chain uses TRBV9 with TRBJ2-5; 7 bases fit TRBD1. Germline-derived CDR1 and CDR2 are SGDLS and YYNGEE. This CDR3 region has 15 residues. V lost 3 bases, J lost 1 base, and 6 bases stayed unmatched. CDR3 coding DNA: TGTGCCAGCAGCGCCTCGGGACAGCTCCAAGAGACCCAGTACTTC. This codes for CASSASGQLQETQYF.